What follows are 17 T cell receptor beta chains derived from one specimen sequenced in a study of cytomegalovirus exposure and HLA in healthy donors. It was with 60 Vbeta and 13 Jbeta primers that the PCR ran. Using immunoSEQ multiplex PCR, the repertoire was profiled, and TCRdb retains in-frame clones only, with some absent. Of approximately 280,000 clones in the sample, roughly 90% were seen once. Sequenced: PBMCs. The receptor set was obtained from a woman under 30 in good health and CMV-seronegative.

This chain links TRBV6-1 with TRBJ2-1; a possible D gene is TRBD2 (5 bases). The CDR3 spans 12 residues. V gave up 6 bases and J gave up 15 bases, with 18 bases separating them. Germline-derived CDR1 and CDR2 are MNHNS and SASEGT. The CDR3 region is CASRADGVKLFF. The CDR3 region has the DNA TGTGCCAGCAGAGCGGACGGAGTTAAGCTGTTCTTC.

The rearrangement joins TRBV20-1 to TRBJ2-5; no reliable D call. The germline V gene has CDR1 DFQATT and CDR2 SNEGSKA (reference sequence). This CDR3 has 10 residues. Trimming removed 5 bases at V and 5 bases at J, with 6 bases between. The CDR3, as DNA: TGCAGTGCTCCCCGGGAGACCCAGTACTTC. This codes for CSAPRETQYF.

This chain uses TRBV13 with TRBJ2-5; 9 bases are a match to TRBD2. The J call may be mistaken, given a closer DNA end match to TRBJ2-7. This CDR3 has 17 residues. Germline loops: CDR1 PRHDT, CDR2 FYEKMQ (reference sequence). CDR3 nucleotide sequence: TGTGCCAGCAGCCCACCAAAGGGACTAGCAACAACCTACGAGCAGTACTTC. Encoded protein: CASSPPKGLATTYEQYF.

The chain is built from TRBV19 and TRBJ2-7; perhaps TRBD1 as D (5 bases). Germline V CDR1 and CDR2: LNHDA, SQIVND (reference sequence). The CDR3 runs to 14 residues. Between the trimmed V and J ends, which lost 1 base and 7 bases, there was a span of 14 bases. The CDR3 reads CASSIVAGSREQYF. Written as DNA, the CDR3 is TGTGCCAGTAGTATAGTTGCAGGGTCGCGGGAGCAGTACTTC.

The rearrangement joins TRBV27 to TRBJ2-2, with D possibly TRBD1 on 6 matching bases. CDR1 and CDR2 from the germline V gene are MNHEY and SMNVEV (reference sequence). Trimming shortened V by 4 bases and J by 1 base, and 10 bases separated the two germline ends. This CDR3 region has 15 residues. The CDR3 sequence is CASSSIQGNTGELFF. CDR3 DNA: TGTGCCAGCAGTTCCATACAGGGGAACACCGGGGAGCTGTTTTTT.

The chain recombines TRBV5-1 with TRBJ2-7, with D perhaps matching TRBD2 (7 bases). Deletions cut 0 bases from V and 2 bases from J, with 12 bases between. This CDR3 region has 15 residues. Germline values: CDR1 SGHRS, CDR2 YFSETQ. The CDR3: CASSLVLGGPYEQYF. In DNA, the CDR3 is TGCGCCAGCAGCTTGGTTCTGGGGGGGCCCTACGAGCAGTACTTC.

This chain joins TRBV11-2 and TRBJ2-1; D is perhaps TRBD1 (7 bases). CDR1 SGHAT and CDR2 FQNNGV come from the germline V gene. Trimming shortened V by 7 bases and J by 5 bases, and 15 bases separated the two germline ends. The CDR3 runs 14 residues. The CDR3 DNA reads TGTGCCAGCACCCCAGGAGGGGGCCACAATGAGCAGTTCTTC. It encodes CASTPGGGHNEQFF.

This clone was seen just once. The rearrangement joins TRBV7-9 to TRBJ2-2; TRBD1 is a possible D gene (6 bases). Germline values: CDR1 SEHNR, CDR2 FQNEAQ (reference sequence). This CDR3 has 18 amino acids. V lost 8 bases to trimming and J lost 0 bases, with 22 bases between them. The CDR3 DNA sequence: TGTGCCAGCCGGGACACCATCGCTCGGGTCACGAACACCGGGGAGCTGTTTTTT. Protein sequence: CASRDTIARVTNTGELFF.

This CDR3 reads CSVDGGRGYGYTF. Here the CDR3 DNA reads TGCAGCGTTGACGGCGGGCGAGGGTATGGCTACACCTTC. V usage is TRBV29-1 and J usage is TRBJ1-2, with D unresolved. V was shortened by 3 bases and J by 5 bases, with 13 bases between the two germline ends. The length of the CDR3 is 13 residues. Germline V gene lookup returns CDR1 SQVTM and CDR2 ANQGSEA.

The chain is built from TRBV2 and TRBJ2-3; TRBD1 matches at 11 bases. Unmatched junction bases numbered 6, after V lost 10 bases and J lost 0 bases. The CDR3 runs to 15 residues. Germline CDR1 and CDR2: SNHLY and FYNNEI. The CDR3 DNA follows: TGTGCCACAGGGACAGGGGGTCCGAGCACAGATACGCAGTATTTT. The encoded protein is CATGTGGPSTDTQYF.

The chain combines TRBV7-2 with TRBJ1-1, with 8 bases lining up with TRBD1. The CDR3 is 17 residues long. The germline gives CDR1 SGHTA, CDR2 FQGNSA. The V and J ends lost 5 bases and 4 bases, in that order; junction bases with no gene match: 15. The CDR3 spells CASSRPTGAGSVTEAFF. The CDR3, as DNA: TGTGCCAGCAGCCGGCCGACAGGGGCGGGGAGTGTCACTGAAGCTTTCTTT.

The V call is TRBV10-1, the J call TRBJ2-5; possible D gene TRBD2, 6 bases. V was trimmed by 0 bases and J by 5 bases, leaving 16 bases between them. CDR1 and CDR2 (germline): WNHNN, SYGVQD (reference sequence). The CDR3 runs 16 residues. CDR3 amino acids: CASSESLAGSGETQYF. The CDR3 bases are TGCGCCAGCAGTGAGTCATTGGCGGGATCTGGGGAGACCCAGTACTTC.

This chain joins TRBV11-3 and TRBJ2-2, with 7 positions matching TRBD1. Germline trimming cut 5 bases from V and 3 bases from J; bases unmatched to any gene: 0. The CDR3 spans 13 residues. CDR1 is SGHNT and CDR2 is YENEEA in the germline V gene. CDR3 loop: CASSTGDTGELFF. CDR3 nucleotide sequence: TGTGCCAGCAGCACAGGGGACACCGGGGAGCTGTTTTTT. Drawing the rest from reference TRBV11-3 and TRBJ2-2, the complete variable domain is EAGVVQSPRYKIIEKKQPVAFWCNPISGHNTLYWYLQNLGQGPELLIRYENEEAVDDSQLPKDRFSAERLKGVDSTLKIQPAELGDSAVYLCASSTGDTGELFFGEGSRLTVL.

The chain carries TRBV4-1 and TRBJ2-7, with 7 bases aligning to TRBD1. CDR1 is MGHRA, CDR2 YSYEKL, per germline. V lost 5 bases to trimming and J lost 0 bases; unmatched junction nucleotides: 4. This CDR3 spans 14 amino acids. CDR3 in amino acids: CASSTGTASYEQYF. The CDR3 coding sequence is TGCGCCAGCAGCACCGGGACAGCCTCCTACGAGCAGTACTTC.

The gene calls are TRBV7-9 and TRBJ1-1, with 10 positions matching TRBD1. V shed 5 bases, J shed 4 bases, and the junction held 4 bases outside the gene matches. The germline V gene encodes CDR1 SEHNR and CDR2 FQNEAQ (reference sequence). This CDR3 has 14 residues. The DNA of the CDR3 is TGTGCCAGCAGCACCGGACAGGGGGGCACTGAAGCTTTCTTT. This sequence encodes CASSTGQGGTEAFF.

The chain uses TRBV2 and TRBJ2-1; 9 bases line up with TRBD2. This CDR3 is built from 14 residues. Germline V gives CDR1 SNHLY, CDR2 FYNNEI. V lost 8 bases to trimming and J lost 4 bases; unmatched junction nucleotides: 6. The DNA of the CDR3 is TGTGCCAGCTCGGGCGGGGGGGAATACAATGAGCAGTTCTTC. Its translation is CASSGGGEYNEQFF.

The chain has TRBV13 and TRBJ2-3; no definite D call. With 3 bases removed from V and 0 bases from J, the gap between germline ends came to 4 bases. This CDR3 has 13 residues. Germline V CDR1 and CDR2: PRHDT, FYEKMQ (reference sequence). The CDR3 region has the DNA TGTGCCAGCAGCTTGCTAAGCACAGATACGCAGTATTTT. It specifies CASSLLSTDTQYF.